This is a list of T cell receptor beta chains from one sample in a study of cytomegalovirus exposure and HLA in healthy donors. Libraries were prepared by immunoSEQ multiplex PCR; TCRdb keeps only in-frame clonotypes and omits some of them. The data show over 200,000 clones, around 76% seen once. Sequences were obtained from PBMCs. All receptors come from a middle-aged man in good health and CMV-seropositive. The CDR3 runs from the conserved cysteine through the conserved F or W. A D gene is named only where the DNA matches it firmly. Rows give clone size only sometimes, using once, few, many, or a class for an expanded clone.

- | - | TRBJ2-2 | TRBV19 | CASSRKTTGNTGELFF | TGTGCCAGTAGTAGGAAGACGACAGGAAACACCGGGGAGCTGTTTTTT
TRBD2 | - | TRBJ2-5 | TRBV7-7 | CASSSGLAGQETQYF | TGTGCTAGCAGCTCGGGACTAGCGGGTCAAGAGACCCAGTACTTC
- | - | TRBJ2-6 | TRBV6-5 | CASRIRQSGANVLTF | TGTGCCAGCAGAATCCGACAATCTGGGGCCAACGTCCTGACTTTC
- | - | TRBJ2-1 | TRBV7-9 | CASSLAGQQFF | TGTGCCAGCAGCTTAGCGGGGCAGCAGTTCTTC
TRBD2 | - | TRBJ2-7 | TRBV4-1 | CASSNLAGGYYEQYF | TGCGCCAGCAGCAATCTAGCGGGAGGCTACTACGAGCAGTACTTC
- | - | TRBJ1-1 | TRBV7-9 | CSSRPQRDEAFF | TGTTCCAGCAGACCCCAGAGGGATGAAGCTTTCTTT
- | - | TRBJ1-4 | TRBV7-9 | CSSSRFEGKLFF | TGTTCCAGCAGCCGCTTTGAGGGAAAACTGTTTTTT
TRBD1 | - | TRBJ2-2 | TRBV7-3 | CASSLDRVNTGELFF | TGTGCCAGCAGCTTAGACAGGGTAAACACCGGGGAGCTGTTTTTT
TRBD1 | - | TRBJ2-2 | TRBV29-1 | CSVFPGQGVTGELFF | TGCAGCGTTTTTCCGGGACAGGGGGTCACCGGGGAGCTGTTTTTT
- | - | TRBJ2-5 | TRBV19 | CASSISTAQETQYF | TGTGCCAGTAGTATTTCTACAGCCCAAGAGACCCAGTACTTC
TRBD1 | once | TRBJ1-2 | TRBV27 | CASSFRQGVNYGYTF | TGTGCCAGCAGTTTTCGACAGGGGGTGAACTATGGCTACACCTTC
- | - | TRBJ2-1 | TRBV6-5 | CASRSRSYNEQFF | TGTGCCAGCCGCTCGAGAAGCTACAATGAGCAGTTCTTC
TRBD2 | - | TRBJ2-2 | TRBV19 | CASTRAPASGNTGELFF | TGTGCCAGTACCCGAGCCCCTGCTAGCGGAAACACCGGGGAGCTGTTTTTT
TRBD2 | - | TRBJ2-1 | TRBV6-1 | CASSEAPAGVYNEQFF | TGTGCCAGCAGCGAAGCCCCAGCGGGAGTTTACAATGAGCAGTTCTTC
- | - | TRBJ1-1 | TRBV6-1 | CASGEGGRAGDTEAFF | TGTGCCAGCGGGGAAGGCGGGAGGGCAGGGGACACTGAAGCTTTCTTT
TRBD1 | - | TRBJ2-3 | TRBV5-4 | CASSSDRGGTDTQYF | TGTGCCAGCAGCTCTGACAGGGGAGGCACAGATACGCAGTATTTT
- | - | TRBJ2-2 | TRBV5-1 | CASSSGTGELFF | TGCGCCAGCAGCTCGGGTACCGGGGAGCTGTTTTTT
- | - | TRBJ1-5 | TRBV6-6 | CASTPGGQPQHF | TGTGCCAGCACCCCCGGAGGTCAGCCCCAGCATTTT
- | - | TRBJ2-2 | TRBV6-5 | CASSNRVSGELFF | TGTGCCAGCAGTAACAGGGTATCCGGGGAGCTGTTTTTT
TRBD1 | - | TRBJ2-7 | TRBV6-1 | CASSVPPFDRVQYEQYF | TGTGCCAGCAGTGTCCCTCCTTTCGACAGGGTTCAATACGAGCAGTACTTC
- | - | TRBJ2-2 | TRBV11-2 | CASSPGADTGELFF | TGTGCCAGCAGCCCAGGGGCTGACACCGGGGAGCTGTTTTTT
- | - | TRBJ2-1 | TRBV9 | CASSVGMVSSEQFF | TGTGCCAGCAGCGTAGGCATGGTCTCTAGTGAGCAGTTCTTC
TRBD1 | - | TRBJ2-1 | TRBV6-5 | CASSTEGDREDEQFF | TGTGCCAGCAGTACGGAAGGGGACAGGGAGGATGAGCAGTTCTTC
TRBD2 | - | TRBJ2-3 | TRBV30 | CAWTMGGSDTQYF | TGTGCCTGGACTATGGGAGGGTCAGATACGCAGTATTTT
- | once | TRBJ1-3 | TRBV5-6 | CASSFAISSRNTIYF | TGTGCCAGCAGCTTCGCCATCTCTTCTCGGAACACCATATATTTT
TRBD1 | once | TRBJ1-2 | TRBV29-1 | CSVDDRGFGYTF | TGCAGCGTTGACGACAGGGGATTTGGCTACACCTTC
TRBD2 | - | TRBJ2-7 | TRBV4-1 | CASSIASGIYEQYF | TGCGCCAGCAGCATCGCTAGCGGGATCTACGAGCAGTACTTC
TRBD2 | - | TRBJ2-7 | TRBV7-9 | CASSSPTSGKGYEQYF | TGTGCCAGCAGCTCCCCAACTAGCGGGAAAGGATACGAGCAGTACTTC
- | - | TRBJ1-2 | TRBV15 | CATSRASAGLDYGYTF | TGTGCCACCAGCAGAGCTTCGGCAGGGCTTGATTATGGCTACACCTTC
- | - | TRBJ1-1 | TRBV18 | CASSLEVGTEAFF | TGTGCCAGCTCACTGGAGGTGGGCACTGAAGCTTTCTTT
TRBD1 | few | TRBJ1-5 | TRBV6-1 | CASGTGTGNQPQHF | TGTGCCAGTGGGACAGGGACTGGCAATCAGCCCCAGCATTTT
- | few | TRBJ2-1 | TRBV2 | CASSGGDNEQFF | TGTGCCAGCAGTGGGGGCGACAATGAGCAGTTCTTC
- | - | TRBJ2-1 | TRBV12-5 | CASGFRDSTWHEQFF | TGTGCTAGTGGTTTTCGGGACTCGACGTGGCATGAGCAGTTCTTC
TRBD2 | - | TRBJ2-1 | TRBV7-3 | CASSAGGEQFF | TGTGCCAGCAGCGCGGGGGGTGAGCAGTTCTTC
TRBD2 | - | TRBJ2-7 | TRBV2 | CASRPSAGEGYEQYF | TGTGCCAGCAGGCCCAGCGCGGGAGAGGGCTACGAGCAGTACTTC
- | - | TRBJ2-1 | TRBV27 | CASSLSRGSQFF | TGTGCCAGCAGTTTATCGAGAGGTTCGCAGTTCTTC
- | few | TRBJ2-5 | TRBV30 | CAWSRRLQETQYF | TGTGCCTGGAGCCGTCGGTTACAAGAGACCCAGTACTTC
TRBD2 | - | TRBJ2-7 | TRBV28 | CASSDTSGFYEQYF | TGTGCCAGCAGCGATACTAGCGGCTTTTACGAGCAGTACTTC
TRBD1 | few | TRBJ1-1 | TRBV6-6 | CASSYRAGGEFEAFF | TGTGCCAGCAGTTACCGGGCAGGGGGCGAATTTGAAGCTTTCTTT
- | once | TRBJ1-1 | TRBV12-5 | CASGREGFTTEAFF | TGTGCTAGTGGTCGGGAGGGGTTTACCACTGAAGCTTTCTTT
TRBD1 | - | TRBJ2-3 | TRBV4-1 | CASSQARGQASTDTQYF | TGCGCCAGCAGCCAAGCTAGAGGACAGGCCAGCACAGATACGCAGTATTTT
TRBD2 | - | TRBJ2-1 | TRBV29-1 | CSSGLARDNEQFF | TGCAGCTCAGGACTAGCTCGGGACAATGAGCAGTTCTTC
- | few | TRBJ2-1 | TRBV6-1 | CATHRGGSYNEQFF | TGTGCCACCCACAGGGGGGGCTCCTACAATGAGCAGTTCTTC
- | - | TRBJ2-4 | TRBV30 | CAWSSVRGSKNIQYF | TGTGCCTGGAGTAGCGTCAGGGGTTCCAAAAACATTCAGTACTTC
- | once | TRBJ2-2 | TRBV5-1 | CASTADIVTGELFF | TGCGCCAGCACCGCGGACATCGTCACCGGGGAGCTGTTTTTT
TRBD1 | - | TRBJ1-1 | TRBV28 | CASSPRRDWRQGMLNTEAFF | TGTGCCAGCAGTCCAAGAAGGGACTGGAGACAGGGAATGTTGAACACTGAAGCTTTCTTT